The next 19 T cell receptor beta chains were all read from a single sample in a study of tumor-infiltrating lymphocytes in localized non-small cell lung cancer. Repertoires were generated with immunoSEQ multiplex PCR, while TCRdb's copy carries only in-frame clones and drops some. The repertoire holds around 14,000 clones, with about four fifths as singletons. The source material was lung tumor tissue. The receptors stem from a human donor with non-small cell lung cancer.

This sequence joins TRBV9 and TRBJ2-2; D remains ambiguous. From germline, CDR1 is SGDLS and CDR2 YYNGEE. The CDR3 covers 14 residues. Trimming cost V 3 bases and J 4 bases, with 10 bases left between them. The CDR3 protein is CASSARVLTGELFF. DNA for the CDR3: TGTGCCAGCAGCGCCCGGGTCCTCACCGGGGAGCTGTTTTTT.

The chain joins TRBV5-1 to TRBJ2-7; 9 bases align to TRBD1. The germline gives CDR1 SGHRS, CDR2 YFSETQ. Trimming removed 4 bases from V and 7 bases from J; junction bases left unmatched: 12. The CDR3 has 15 amino acids. CDR3 loop: CASSRQGDFSEEQYF. CDR3 coding DNA: TGCGCCAGCAGCAGACAGGGGGATTTTTCGGAAGAGCAGTACTTC.

The V gene is TRBV7-9, the J gene TRBJ2-5; tentatively, D is TRBD1 (6 bases). Per the germline V gene, CDR1 is SEHNR and CDR2 is FQNEAQ (reference sequence). The CDR3 has 14 amino acids. V lost 5 bases, J lost 4 bases, and 14 bases lay in between. The CDR3 bases are TGTGCCAGCAGCCGGGACACCGCCAGAGAGACCCAGTACTTC. Residues: CASSRDTARETQYF.

This chain uses TRBV30 with TRBJ1-2, with unresolved D. V lost 2 bases, J lost 4 bases, and 8 bases lay in between. From germline, CDR1 is GTSNPN and CDR2 SVGIG (reference sequence). The length of the CDR3 is 12 residues. The CDR3 DNA reads as TGTGCCTGGAGTCCCGAGTTCTATGGCTACACCTTC. Amino acid sequence: CAWSPEFYGYTF.

J is TRBJ2-7 and V is TRBV5-6; 10 nucleotides align to TRBD1. V dropped 6 bases and J dropped 3; count of bases not matched to a gene: 3. CDR1 is SGHDT, CDR2 YYEEEE, per germline. CDR3 length equals 13 residues. CDR3 in amino acids: CASTRDRGYEQYF. As DNA, the CDR3 is TGTGCCAGCACACGGGACAGGGGCTACGAGCAGTACTTC.

The V gene is TRBV5-6, the J gene TRBJ1-3; D is undetermined. Germline V lookup: CDR1 SGHDT, CDR2 YYEEEE. V gave up 3 bases and J gave up 0 bases, with 1 base separating them. The CDR3 extends over 12 amino acids. The DNA for the CDR3 is TGTGCCAGCAGCTACTCTGGAAACACCATATATTTT. As protein: CASSYSGNTIYF.

The J gene is TRBJ2-4, the V gene TRBV4-1; 10 bases map to TRBD1. V was pared by 1 base and J by 9 bases, with 6 bases of the junction left unmatched. Germline V CDR1 and CDR2: MGHRA, YSYEKL. CDR3 length equals 15 residues. The CDR3 protein is CASSQAGTGEGIQYF. The CDR3 DNA follows: TGCGCCAGCAGCCAAGCCGGGACAGGGGAAGGCATTCAGTACTTC.

The J gene is TRBJ2-1, the V gene TRBV2, with D possibly being TRBD2 (6 bases). The CDR3 has 13 residues. Trimming cost V 8 bases and J 8 bases, with 16 bases left between them. Germline values: CDR1 SNHLY, CDR2 FYNNEI. This CDR3 reads CASQDYPRDEQFF. CDR3 bases: TGTGCCAGCCAGGACTACCCTAGGGATGAGCAGTTCTTC. Drawing the rest from reference TRBV2 and TRBJ2-1, the complete variable domain is EPEVTQTPSHQVTQMGQEVILRCVPISNHLYFYWYRQILGQKVEFLVSFYNNEISEKSEIFDDQFSVERPDGSNFTLKIRSTKLEDSAMYFCASQDYPRDEQFFGPGTRLTVL.

This rearrangement joins TRBV9 to TRBJ1-5; D might be TRBD1 (6 bases). The ends were cut back, 3 bases at V and 0 bases at J, with 10 bases in the middle. CDR1 SGDLS and CDR2 YYNGEE come from the germline V gene. The CDR3 sequence is 15 residues long. The CDR3, as DNA: TGTGCCAGCAGCGGGGGACACTCTAGCAATCAGCCCCAGCATTTT. As protein: CASSGGHSSNQPQHF.

The V and J genes are TRBV5-4 and TRBJ1-2; possible D gene TRBD1, 5 bases. CDR1 is SGHNT and CDR2 is YYREEE in the germline V gene (reference sequence). Deletions cut 1 base from V and 4 bases from J, with 23 bases between. This CDR3 has 18 amino acids. CDR3 nucleotides: TGTGCCAGCAGCTTGTTTTTTCGGGGAGCAGGGCTAAGCTATGGCTACACCTTC. Its translation is CASSLFFRGAGLSYGYTF.

The chain combines TRBV28 with TRBJ2-5; D is undetermined. The CDR3 loop spans 10 amino acids. Germline V gives CDR1 MDHEN, CDR2 SYDVKM. Trimming left V 3 bases short and J 5 bases short, with 1 base between. The CDR3 DNA reads as TGTGCCAGCAGTTTGGAGACCCAGTACTTC. Translating gives CASSLETQYF.

The rearrangement uses TRBV27 and TRBJ2-1, with 16 bases matching TRBD2. This CDR3 has 18 residues. After removal of 6 bases from V and 2 bases from J, the junction contained 7 bases not matched to a gene. Germline V gene sequence: CDR1 MNHEY, CDR2 SMNVEV (reference sequence). The chain's CDR3 is CASSRTGTSGRAYNEQFF. CDR3 nucleotides: TGTGCCAGCAGCAGGACCGGGACTAGCGGGAGGGCCTACAATGAGCAGTTCTTC.

The chain carries TRBV5-4 and TRBJ2-5; the match to TRBD2 covers 9 bases. Germline V CDR1 and CDR2: SGHNT, YYREEE (reference sequence). V trimming: 4 bases; J trimming: 5 bases; junction bases outside the gene matches: 6. This CDR3 is 14 amino acids long. The CDR3 protein is CASSLSGSRETQYF. The CDR3 region has the DNA TGTGCCAGCAGCCTTAGCGGGAGTAGGGAGACCCAGTACTTC. The full variable domain, rest sourced from reference TRBV5-4 and TRBJ2-5, is ETGVTQSPTHLIKTRGQQVTLRCSSQSGHNTVSWYQQALGQGPQFIFQYYREEENGRGNFPPRFSGLQFPNYSSELNVNALELDDSALYLCASSLSGSRETQYFGPGTRLLVL.

The J gene is TRBJ1-2, the V gene TRBV5-1; D ambiguous. The V end was cut by 4 bases, the J end by 6 bases, with 13 bases between. The CDR3 runs to 13 residues. Germline CDR1 is SGHRS and CDR2 is YFSETQ. The DNA for the CDR3 is TGCGCCAGCAGCCCGGCGGCGGGGAATGGCTACACCTTC. The encoded protein is CASSPAAGNGYTF.

The rearrangement joins TRBV19 to TRBJ2-3, with TRBD2 identical over 14 bases. The germline gives CDR1 LNHDA, CDR2 SQIVND (reference sequence). CDR3 length: 16 residues. Germline trimming cut 4 bases from V and 5 bases from J; bases unmatched to any gene: 5. For the CDR3, the DNA is TGTGCCAGTAGTACCCGGACTAGCGGGAGGATAGATACGCAGTATTTT. Amino acid sequence: CASSTRTSGRIDTQYF.

This rearrangement joins TRBV21-1 to TRBJ2-7; TRBD1 is the table's D call, not checked against the DNA. TRBV21-1 is noted as a pseudogene. The CDR3 runs to 20 residues. Here the CDR3 DNA reads TGTGCCAGCAGCAATGGTCCCCCGGGACAGGGTCCGTCAGAGCCCTACGAGCAGTACTTC. Translating gives CASSNGPPGQGPSEPYEQYF.

DNA of the CDR3: TGTGCCAGCAGCACAGGGGACGGGGAGCTGTTTTTT. Translation gives CASSTGDGELFF. The chain carries TRBV6-6 and TRBJ2-2, with TRBD1 matching 7 bases. Germline assignment: CDR1 MNHNY and CDR2 SVGAGI (reference sequence). This CDR3 has 12 residues. Trimming removed 6 bases from V and 7 bases from J; junction bases left unmatched: 2.

The chain recombines TRBV6-1 with TRBJ2-7; D is perhaps TRBD2 (6 bases). The CDR3 runs to 15 residues. CDR1 MNHNS and CDR2 SASEGT come from the germline V gene. V lost 3 bases and J 4 bases, leaving 16 bases between the germline ends. For the CDR3, the DNA is TGTGCCAGCAGTGAGAGAGCGGGCCTACCGTACGAGCAGTACTTC. Amino acid sequence: CASSERAGLPYEQYF.

The rearrangement uses TRBV9 and TRBJ2-3; the match to TRBD2 covers 7 bases. This CDR3 has 15 residues. Losses at the gene ends were 0 bases for V and 6 bases for J; bases not matched to a gene: 7. Germline V gene lookup returns CDR1 SGDLS and CDR2 YYNGEE. This CDR3 reads CASSVERAGRDTQYF. In nucleotides, the CDR3 is TGTGCCAGCAGCGTAGAGCGAGCGGGAAGGGATACGCAGTATTTT.